Listed below are T cell receptor beta chains from one sample, sequenced in a study of Ad26.COV2.S vaccination and SARS-CoV-2 variants. Sequencing used immunoSEQ multiplex PCR; TCRdb keeps in-frame clones, though not all of them. The sample lists under 300,000 clones; around nine tenths were seen once. This sample comprised peripheral blood, obtained in a trial of Ad26.COV2.S vaccine versus placebo. The receptor source for this set is a person between 18 and 65 years old who received the Ad26.COV2.S COVID-19 vaccine or a placebo. Each CDR3 is given with its conserved first and last residue. D genes are given only for firm matches. Size values are once, few and many counts, or a class for expanded clones, and some rows have none.

-	TRBD2	14	TRBJ2-7	TRBV6-6	CASRSPGLVYEQYF	TGTGCCAGCAGGTCACCGGGACTAGTGTACGAGCAGTACTTC
-	-	15	TRBJ2-2	TRBV5-4	CASSLEQPNTGELFF	TGTGCCAGCAGCTTGGAGCAGCCTAACACCGGGGAGCTGTTTTTT
-	-	11	TRBJ2-3	TRBV20-1	CSARVGDTQYF	TGCAGTGCTAGAGTGGGGGATACGCAGTATTTT
once	-	15	TRBJ1-3	TRBV6-5	CASSYGSYSGNTIYF	TGTGCCAGCAGTTACGGCAGCTACTCTGGAAACACCATATATTTT
-	TRBD1	16	TRBJ1-6	TRBV4-2	CASSPAEGQGVSPLHF	TGTGCCAGCAGCCCAGCGGAGGGACAGGGAGTGTCACCCCTCCACTTT
-	-	14	TRBJ2-3	TRBV10-3	CAISTRASADTQYF	TGTGCCATCAGTACCAGGGCTTCAGCAGATACGCAGTATTTT
-	TRBD1	15	TRBJ2-5	TRBV4-1	CASSQVQGAGETQYF	TGCGCCAGCAGCCAAGTTCAGGGGGCTGGAGAGACCCAGTACTTC
-	-	15	TRBJ1-3	TRBV9	CASSPPGNLGNTIYF	TGTGCCAGCAGCCCACCGGGGAATTTGGGAAACACCATATATTTT
-	-	17	TRBJ1-1	TRBV6-2/TRBV6-3	CASSFPRWAVGVTEAFF	TGTGCCAGCAGTTTTCCGCGGTGGGCGGTGGGGGTCACTGAAGCTTTCTTT
-	TRBD1	17	TRBJ1-6	TRBV4-2	CASSSRDSWLQNSPLHF	TGTGCCAGCAGCTCCCGGGACAGCTGGCTCCAGAATTCACCCCTCCACTTT
-	TRBD1	14	TRBJ1-1	TRBV5-5	CASSSLTGGTEAFF	TGTGCCAGCAGCTCACTGACAGGGGGAACTGAAGCTTTCTTT
-	-	15	TRBJ1-5	TRBV30	CAWSLGQIPNQPQHF	TGTGCCTGGAGCCTCGGACAGATACCTAATCAGCCCCAGCATTTT
-	TRBD1	17	TRBJ2-4	TRBV4-3	CASSRIGPRGPKNIQYF	TGCGCCAGCAGCCGGATTGGACCCAGGGGGCCCAAAAACATTCAGTACTTC
-	-	15	TRBJ2-7	TRBV7-2	CASSLGRGITYEQYF	TGTGCCAGCAGCTTAGGCCGGGGTATAACCTACGAGCAGTACTTC
once	TRBD2	17	TRBJ2-1	TRBV7-2	CASSLGVAGVSYNEQFF	TGTGCCAGCAGCTTAGGGGTAGCGGGGGTCTCCTACAATGAGCAGTTCTTC
-	TRBD1	14	TRBJ1-2	TRBV3-1/TRBV3-2	CASSPGGFNYGYTF	TGTGCCAGCAGCCCAGGGGGTTTTAACTATGGCTACACCTTC
once	-	18	TRBJ1-1	TRBV7-9	CASSLEIRTLRGTAEAFF	TGTGCCAGCAGCTTAGAGATAAGGACCCTCCGCGGAACGGCTGAAGCTTTCTTT
-	-	17	TRBJ1-2	TRBV5-1	CASSPRGRQEANYGYTF	TGCGCCAGCAGCCCTCGGGGACGACAGGAGGCTAACTATGGCTACACCTTC
-	-	14	TRBJ2-1	TRBV18	CASSGTLSGNEQFF	TGTGCCAGCTCAGGAACGTTGTCGGGGAATGAGCAGTTCTTC
-	-	14	TRBJ2-3	TRBV14	CASSQDGTRDTQYF	TGTGCCAGCAGCCAAGATGGAACTAGAGATACGCAGTATTTT
-	TRBD2	18	TRBJ2-1	TRBV10-3	CAISPTSGGTLSYNEQFF	TGTGCCATCAGCCCGACTAGCGGGGGGACGCTCTCCTACAATGAGCAGTTCTTC
-	-	15	TRBJ1-2	TRBV29-1	CSVNRRGGIGNGYTF	TGCAGCGTTAACCGCCGCGGGGGGATCGGGAATGGCTACACCTTC
-	-	13	TRBJ1-1	TRBV11-3	CASSAGIVSEAFF	TGTGCCAGCAGCGCCGGGATCGTGTCTGAAGCTTTCTTT
-	-	15	TRBJ2-6	TRBV7-9	CASSSRGSGANVLTF	TGTGCCAGCAGCTCCAGGGGATCTGGGGCCAACGTCCTGACTTTC
-	-	15	TRBJ2-7	TRBV4-1	CASSAMAGLAYEQYF	TGCGCCAGCAGCGCCATGGCGGGGTTAGCCTACGAGCAGTACTTC
-	-	15	TRBJ1-1	TRBV5-6	CASSPPRKLNTEAFF	TGTGCCAGCAGCCCCCCTCGGAAATTGAACACTGAAGCTTTCTTT
-	TRBD1	18	TRBJ1-5	TRBV7-4	CASSEPKGAGDSNQPQHF	TGTGCCAGCAGCGAACCAAAGGGGGCCGGGGATAGCAATCAGCCCCAGCATTTT
-	TRBD1	15	TRBJ1-2	TRBV7-3	CASSRGQPLNDGYTF	TGTGCCAGCAGCCGGGGACAGCCTTTGAATGATGGCTACACCTTC
-	TRBD1	16	TRBJ2-4	TRBV7-2	CASSPDRGRVKNIQYF	TGTGCCAGCAGCCCCGACAGGGGGCGCGTCAAAAACATTCAGTACTTC
-	-	13	TRBJ2-5	TRBV6-5	CASSYKSRETQYF	TGTGCCAGCAGTTATAAGTCGAGGGAGACCCAGTACTTC
-	TRBD2	15	TRBJ2-1	TRBV6-2/TRBV6-3	CASSLLAGAGSEQFF	TGTGCCAGCAGTCTTCTAGCGGGGGCTGGAAGTGAGCAGTTCTTC
-	-	12	TRBJ2-1	TRBV7-3	CASSFTGNEQFF	TGTGCCAGCAGCTTTACCGGCAATGAGCAGTTCTTC
-	-	14	TRBJ2-2	TRBV3-1/TRBV3-2	CASSQGHSTGELFF	TGTGCCAGCAGCCAAGGTCACAGCACCGGGGAGCTGTTTTTT
-	-	15	TRBJ2-1	TRBV6-4	CASSVGGGVNNEQFF	TGTGCCAGCAGTGTAGGGGGCGGGGTAAACAATGAGCAGTTCTTC
-	-	14	TRBJ1-6	TRBV5-1	CASSLGQAPSSLHF	TGCGCCAGCAGCTTGGGACAGGCCCCGAGCTCCCTCCACTTT
-	TRBD1	15	TRBJ2-1	TRBV24-1	CATSWTGGARNEQFF	TGTGCCACCAGTTGGACAGGGGGCGCCAGGAATGAGCAGTTCTTC
-	TRBD1	15	TRBJ1-2	TRBV7-9	CASSLGGGWSNGYTF	TGTGCCAGCAGCTTAGGAGGGGGCTGGAGTAATGGCTACACCTTC
-	-	14	TRBJ2-5	TRBV7-3	CASSLSGGEETQYF	TGTGCCAGCAGCTTAAGTGGAGGGGAAGAGACCCAGTACTTC
-	-	12	TRBJ1-1	TRBV7-9	CASSSRGTEAFF	TGTGCCAGCAGCTCCAGGGGCACTGAAGCTTTCTTT
-	-	12	TRBJ2-7	TRBV5-1	CASSLLDYEQYF	TGCGCCAGCAGCTTGTTGGATTACGAGCAGTACTTC
-	TRBD1	18	TRBJ1-2	TRBV4-2	CASSQAWRTGVHNYGYTF	TGTGCCAGCAGCCAAGCGTGGAGGACAGGGGTCCACAACTATGGCTACACCTTC
-	-	15	TRBJ2-6	TRBV5-6	CASSLGFSGANVLTF	TGTGCCAGCAGCTTGGGCTTCTCTGGGGCCAACGTCCTGACTTTC
-	-	16	TRBJ1-2	TRBV2	CASTLDRSISAGGYTF	TGTGCCAGCACTCTGGACAGATCAATATCGGCAGGAGGCTACACCTTC
once	TRBD1	13	TRBJ1-2	TRBV4-3	CASSPGQGYGYTF	TGCGCCAGCAGCCCGGGACAGGGGTATGGCTACACCTTC
-	-	14	TRBJ1-5	TRBV6-5	CASSYSDSDQPQHF	TGTGCCAGCAGTTACTCGGATAGCGATCAGCCCCAGCATTTT
-	-	12	TRBJ2-2	TRBV19	CASSIVSGELFF	TGTGCCAGTAGTATAGTAAGCGGGGAGCTGTTTTTT
-	-	14	TRBJ1-2	TRBV9	CASSVARGTNGYTF	TGTGCCAGCAGCGTAGCTCGAGGTACAAATGGCTACACCTTC
few	-	15	TRBJ1-2	TRBV11-2	CASSPLSGPVDGYTF	TGTGCCAGCAGCCCCCTATCGGGACCGGTCGATGGCTACACCTTC